This T cell receptor beta chain originates from a study of T cells in narcolepsy. Study details: Patients with NT1 or NT2 and healthy control donors were enrolled.

Sequencing used immunoSEQ multiplex PCR; TCRdb keeps in-frame clones, though not all of them. The data hold about 25,000 clones, with around 85% observed a single time. Overall study results and limits: Reportedly, autoreactive clonotypes were serially detected in patients' blood but not controls'. In some patient and control memory CD4+ samples, autoreactive clones were absent.

As to this clone: The antigen remains unidentified.

The CDR3 extends over 13 amino acids. The J segment lost 4 bases and the V segment lost 4 bases, leaving 4 bases of the junction unmatched. Germline V lookup: CDR1 GTSNPN, CDR2 SVGIG (reference sequence). Sequencing was done on a sample of CD45RA- memory CD4+ T cells from PBMCs. This clonotype originated in a human donor with narcolepsy. The gene calls are TRBV30 and TRBJ1-1; 9 bases map to TRBD1. CDR3 bases: TGTGCCTGGACGCCGGGACAGGGCACTGAAGCTTTCTTT. This sequence encodes CAWTPGQGTEAFF.